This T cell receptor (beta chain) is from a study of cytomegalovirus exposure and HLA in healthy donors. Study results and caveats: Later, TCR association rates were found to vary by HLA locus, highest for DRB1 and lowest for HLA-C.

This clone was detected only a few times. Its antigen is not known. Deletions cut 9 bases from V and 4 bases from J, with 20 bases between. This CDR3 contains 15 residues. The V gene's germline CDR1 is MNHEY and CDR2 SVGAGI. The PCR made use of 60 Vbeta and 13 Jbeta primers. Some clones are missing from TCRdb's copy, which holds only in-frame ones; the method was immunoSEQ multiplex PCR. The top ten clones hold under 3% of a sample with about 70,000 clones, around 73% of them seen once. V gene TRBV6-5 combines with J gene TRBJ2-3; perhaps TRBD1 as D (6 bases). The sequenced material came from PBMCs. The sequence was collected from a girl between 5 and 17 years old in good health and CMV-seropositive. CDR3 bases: TGTGCCAGAGGCGGAGCAGGGGCTGAGGCAGATACGCAGTATTTT. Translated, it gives CARGGAGAEADTQYF.